This T cell receptor beta chain was recovered during a study of CD8 T cells in Susac syndrome. About the study: At blood draw, Susac syndrome patients were therapy-naive, on corticosteroids, or on intravenous immunoglobulin alone.

The study sequenced TCR beta in blood CD8+ and CD4+ T cells. Both CD4+ and CD8+ T cells were negatively isolated, and TEMRA cells underwent FACS enrichment. An input of about 0.5 to 1 ug of RNA was subjected to reverse transcription using random hexamers. The method of amplification for TCR beta CDR3 was immunoSEQ multiplex PCR, covering 54 Vbeta and 13 Jbeta. One entry per CDR3 protein results from TCRdb running MiXCR on the immunoSEQ multiplex PCR reads. The sample yields 150,000 to 200,000 distinct CDR3 sequences, roughly nine tenths seen once. V dropped 4 bases and J dropped 6 bases, with 16 bases sitting between them. CDR1 and CDR2 from the germline V gene are ENHRY and SYGVKD. CDR3 size: 15 residues.

This receptor was identified in a human donor with Susac syndrome. The rearrangement uses TRBV10-3 and TRBJ2-1; D is perhaps TRBD2 (7 bases). Source material: CD4+ T cells from PBMCs. CDR3 protein: CAISGGGARGNEQFF. The CDR3 DNA follows: TGTGCCATCAGTGGTGGGGGGGCTCGGGGCAATGAGCAGTTCTTC.